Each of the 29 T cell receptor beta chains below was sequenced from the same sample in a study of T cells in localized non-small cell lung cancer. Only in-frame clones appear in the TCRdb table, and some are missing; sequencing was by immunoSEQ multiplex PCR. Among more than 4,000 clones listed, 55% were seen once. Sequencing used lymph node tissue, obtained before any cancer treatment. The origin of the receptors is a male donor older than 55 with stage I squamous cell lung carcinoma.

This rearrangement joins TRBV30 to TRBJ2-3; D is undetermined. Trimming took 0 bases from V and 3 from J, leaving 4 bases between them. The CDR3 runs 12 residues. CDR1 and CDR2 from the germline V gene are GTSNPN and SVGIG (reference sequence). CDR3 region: CAWSVGTDTQYF. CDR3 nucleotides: TGTGCCTGGAGTGTGGGGACAGATACGCAGTATTTT.

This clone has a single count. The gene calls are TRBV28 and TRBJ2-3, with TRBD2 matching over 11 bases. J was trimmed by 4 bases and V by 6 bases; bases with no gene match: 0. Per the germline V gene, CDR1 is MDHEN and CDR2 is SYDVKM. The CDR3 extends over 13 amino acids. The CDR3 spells CASRLAGADTQYF. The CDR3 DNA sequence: TGTGCCAGCAGACTAGCGGGAGCAGATACGCAGTATTTT. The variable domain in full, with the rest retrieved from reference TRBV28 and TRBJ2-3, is DVKVTQSSRYLVKRTGEKVFLECVQDMDHENMFWYRQDPGLGLRLIYFSYDVKMKEKGDIPEGYSVSREKKERFSLILESASTNQTSMYLCASRLAGADTQYFGPGTRLTVL.

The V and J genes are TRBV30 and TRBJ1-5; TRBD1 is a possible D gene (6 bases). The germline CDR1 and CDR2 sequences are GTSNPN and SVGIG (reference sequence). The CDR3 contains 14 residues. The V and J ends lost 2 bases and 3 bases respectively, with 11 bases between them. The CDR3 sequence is CAWSRGSTNQPQHF. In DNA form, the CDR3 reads TGTGCCTGGAGTAGGGGGAGTACCAATCAGCCCCAGCATTTT.

This CDR3 reads CASSQSLYCLESTDTQYF. CDR3 nucleotide sequence: TGCGCCAGCAGTCAATCCCTTTATTGTCTCGAAAGCACAGATACGCAGTATTTT. V gene TRBV23-1 combines with J gene TRBJ2-3; D is unclear. TRBV23-1 is filed as an ORF, its function uncertain. V lost 0 bases, J lost 0 bases, and 16 bases lay in between. The CDR3 is 18 amino acids.

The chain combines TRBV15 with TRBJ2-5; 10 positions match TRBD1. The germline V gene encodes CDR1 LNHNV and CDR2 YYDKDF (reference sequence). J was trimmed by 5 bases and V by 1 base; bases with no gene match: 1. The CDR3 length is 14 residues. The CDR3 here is CATSRGQGAETQYF. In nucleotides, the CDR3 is TGTGCCACCAGCAGAGGACAGGGGGCGGAGACCCAGTACTTC.

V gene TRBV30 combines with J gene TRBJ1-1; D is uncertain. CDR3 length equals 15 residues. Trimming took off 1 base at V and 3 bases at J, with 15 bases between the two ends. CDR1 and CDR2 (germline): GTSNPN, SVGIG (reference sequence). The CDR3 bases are TGTGCCTGGAGTGCGGTAGGGATGGAGGACACTGAAGCTTTCTTT. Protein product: CAWSAVGMEDTEAFF.

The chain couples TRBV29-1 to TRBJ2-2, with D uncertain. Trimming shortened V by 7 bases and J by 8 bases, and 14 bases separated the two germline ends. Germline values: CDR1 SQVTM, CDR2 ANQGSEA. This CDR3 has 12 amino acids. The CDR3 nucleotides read TGCAGCGCGCTACCGGCGGAGGGGGAGCTGTTTTTT. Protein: CSALPAEGELFF.

CDR3 in amino acids: CATRPGQAYNEQFF. Written as DNA, the CDR3 is TGTGCCACCCGACCGGGACAGGCCTACAATGAGCAGTTCTTC. The chain carries TRBV12-2 and TRBJ2-1; the table's D call, TRBD1, has no DNA check behind it. TRBV12-2 is flagged as a pseudogene. The CDR3 runs 14 residues.

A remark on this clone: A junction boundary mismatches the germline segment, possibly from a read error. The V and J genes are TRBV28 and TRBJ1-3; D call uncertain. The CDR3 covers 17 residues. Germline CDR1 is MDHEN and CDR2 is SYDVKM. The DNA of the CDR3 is TGTGCCAGCAGTTTCCCCTGGTCCGCGGTGGGCGGAAATACCATATATTTT. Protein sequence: CASSFPWSAVGGNTIYF.

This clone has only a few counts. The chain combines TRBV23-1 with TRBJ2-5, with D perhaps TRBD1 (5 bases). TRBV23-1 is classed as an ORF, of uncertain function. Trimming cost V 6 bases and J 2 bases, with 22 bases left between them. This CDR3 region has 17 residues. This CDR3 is CASSQGATLRSQETQYF. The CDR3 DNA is TGCGCCAGCAGCCAAGGGGCAACACTGCGTAGTCAAGAGACCCAGTACTTC.

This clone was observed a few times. Here the CDR3 DNA reads TGTGCCACCAAGCCGGGACAGGGGCAAGAGACCCAGTACTTC. This gives the protein CATKPGQGQETQYF. V is TRBV6-8 and J is TRBJ2-5, with 10 bases lining up with TRBD1. In germline, CDR1 is MNHGY, CDR2 SAAAGT. Germline trimming cut 10 bases from V and 2 bases from J; bases unmatched to any gene: 7. There are 14 residues in the CDR3.

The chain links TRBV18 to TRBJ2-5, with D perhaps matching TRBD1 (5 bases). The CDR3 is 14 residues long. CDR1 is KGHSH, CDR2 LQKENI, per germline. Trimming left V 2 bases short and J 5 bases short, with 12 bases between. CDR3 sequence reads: CASSPIRERETQYF. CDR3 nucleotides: TGTGCCAGCTCACCAATCAGGGAAAGGGAGACCCAGTACTTC.

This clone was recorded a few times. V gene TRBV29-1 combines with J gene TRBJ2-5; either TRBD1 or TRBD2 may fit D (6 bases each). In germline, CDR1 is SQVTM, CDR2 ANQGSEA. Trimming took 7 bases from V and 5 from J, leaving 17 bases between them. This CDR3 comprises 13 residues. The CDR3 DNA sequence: TGCAGCGCCCGACTAGGGGGGACTGAGACCCAGTACTTC. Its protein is CSARLGGTETQYF.

DNA of the CDR3: TGTGCCAGTAAGGAATGGCGTTTGGACGGAGAAGCTTTCTTT. This encodes CASKEWRLDGEAFF. The chain couples TRBV19 to TRBJ1-1; D is undetermined. The V end was cut by 7 bases, the J end by 8 bases, with 20 bases between. CDR1 is LNHDA, CDR2 SQIVND, per germline (reference sequence). The CDR3 extends over 14 amino acids.

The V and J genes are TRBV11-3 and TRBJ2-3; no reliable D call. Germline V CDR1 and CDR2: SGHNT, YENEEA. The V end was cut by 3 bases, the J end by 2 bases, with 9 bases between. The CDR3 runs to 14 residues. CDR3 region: CASSFGIPTDTQYF. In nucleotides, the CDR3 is TGTGCCAGCAGCTTTGGAATACCCACAGATACGCAGTATTTT.

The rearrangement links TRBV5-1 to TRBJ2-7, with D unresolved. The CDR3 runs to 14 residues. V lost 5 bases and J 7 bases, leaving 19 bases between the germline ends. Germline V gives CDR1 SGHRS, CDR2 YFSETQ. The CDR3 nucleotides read TGCGCCAGCAGGAGTGAGGTCCCTGGAGTTGAGCAGTACTTC. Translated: CASRSEVPGVEQYF.

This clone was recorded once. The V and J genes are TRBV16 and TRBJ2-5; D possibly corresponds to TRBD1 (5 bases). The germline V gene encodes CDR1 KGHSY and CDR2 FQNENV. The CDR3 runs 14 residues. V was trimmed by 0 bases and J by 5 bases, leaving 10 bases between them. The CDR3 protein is CASSQSDTTETQYF. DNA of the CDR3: TGTGCCAGCAGCCAATCGGACACGACTGAGACCCAGTACTTC.

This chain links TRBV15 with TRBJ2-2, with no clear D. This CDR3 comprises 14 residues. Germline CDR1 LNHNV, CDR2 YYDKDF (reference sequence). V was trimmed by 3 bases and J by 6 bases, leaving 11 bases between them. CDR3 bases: TGTGCCACCAGCAGTAATCCCCAATCCGGGGAGCTGTTTTTT. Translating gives CATSSNPQSGELFF.

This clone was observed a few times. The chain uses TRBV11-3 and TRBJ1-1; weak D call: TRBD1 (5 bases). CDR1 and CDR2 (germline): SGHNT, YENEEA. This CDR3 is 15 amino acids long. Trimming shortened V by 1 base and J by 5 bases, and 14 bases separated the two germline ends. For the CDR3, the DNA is TGTGCCAGCAGCTTAGGACCGGGAAGGGGAACTGAAGCTTTCTTT. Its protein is CASSLGPGRGTEAFF. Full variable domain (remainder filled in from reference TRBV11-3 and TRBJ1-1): EAGVVQSPRYKIIEKKQPVAFWCNPISGHNTLYWYLQNLGQGPELLIRYENEEAVDDSQLPKDRFSAERLKGVDSTLKIQPAELGDSAVYLCASSLGPGRGTEAFFGQGTRLTVV.

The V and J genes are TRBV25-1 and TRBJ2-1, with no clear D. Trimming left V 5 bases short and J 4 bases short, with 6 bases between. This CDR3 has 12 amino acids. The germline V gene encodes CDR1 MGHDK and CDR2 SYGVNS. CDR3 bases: TGTGCCAGCAGTCTGGCTTACAATGAGCAGTTCTTC. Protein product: CASSLAYNEQFF.

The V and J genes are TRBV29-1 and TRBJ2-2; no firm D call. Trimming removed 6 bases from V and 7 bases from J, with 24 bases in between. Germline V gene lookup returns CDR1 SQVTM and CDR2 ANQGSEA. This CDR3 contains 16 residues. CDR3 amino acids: CSVARSLGNWGGELFF. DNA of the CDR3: TGCAGCGTCGCCAGGAGTCTGGGGAATTGGGGCGGGGAGCTGTTTTTT.

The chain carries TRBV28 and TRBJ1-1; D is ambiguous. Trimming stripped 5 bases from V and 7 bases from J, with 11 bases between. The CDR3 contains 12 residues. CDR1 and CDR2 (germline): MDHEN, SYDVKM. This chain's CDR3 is CASSALPVEAFF. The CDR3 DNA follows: TGTGCCAGCAGTGCACTCCCTGTTGAAGCTTTCTTT.

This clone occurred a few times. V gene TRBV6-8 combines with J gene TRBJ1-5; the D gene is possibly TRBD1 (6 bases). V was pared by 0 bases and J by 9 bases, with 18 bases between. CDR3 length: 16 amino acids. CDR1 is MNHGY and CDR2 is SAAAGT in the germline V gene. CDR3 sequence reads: CASSYSAGQPIWPQHF. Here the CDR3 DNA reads TGTGCCAGCAGTTACTCGGCGGGACAACCGATCTGGCCCCAGCATTTT.

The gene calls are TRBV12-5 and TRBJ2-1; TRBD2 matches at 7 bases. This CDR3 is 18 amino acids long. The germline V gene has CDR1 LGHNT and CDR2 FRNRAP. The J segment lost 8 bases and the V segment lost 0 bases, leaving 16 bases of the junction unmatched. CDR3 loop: CASGLVRGGRSVTHEQFF. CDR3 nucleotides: TGTGCTAGTGGTTTGGTACGCGGCGGGAGATCGGTAACCCATGAGCAGTTCTTC. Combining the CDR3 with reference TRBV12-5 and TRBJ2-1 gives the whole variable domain DARVTQTPRHKVTEMGQEVTMRCQPILGHNTVFWYRQTMMQGLELLAYFRNRAPLDDSGMPKDRFSAEMPDATLATLKIQPSEPRDSAVYFCASGLVRGGRSVTHEQFFGPGTRLTVL.

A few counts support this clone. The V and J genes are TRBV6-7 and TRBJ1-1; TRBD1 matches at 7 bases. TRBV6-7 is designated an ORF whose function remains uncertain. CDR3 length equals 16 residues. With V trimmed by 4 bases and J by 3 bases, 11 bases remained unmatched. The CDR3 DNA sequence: TGTGCCAGCAGTTCTCTGGGACAGCAAATCTACACTGAAGCTTTCTTT. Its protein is CASSSLGQQIYTEAFF.

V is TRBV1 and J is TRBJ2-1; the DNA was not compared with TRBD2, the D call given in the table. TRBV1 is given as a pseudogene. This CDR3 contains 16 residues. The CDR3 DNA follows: TGCGCCAGCAGCCAAGACCGGGGGGGCGGATACAATGAGCAGTTCTTC. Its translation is CASSQDRGGGYNEQFF.

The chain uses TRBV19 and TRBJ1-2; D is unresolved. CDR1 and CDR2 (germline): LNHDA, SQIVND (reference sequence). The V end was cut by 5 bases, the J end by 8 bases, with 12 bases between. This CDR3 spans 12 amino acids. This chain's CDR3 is CASSPIPGGYTF. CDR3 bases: TGTGCCAGTAGTCCCATCCCGGGCGGCTACACCTTC.

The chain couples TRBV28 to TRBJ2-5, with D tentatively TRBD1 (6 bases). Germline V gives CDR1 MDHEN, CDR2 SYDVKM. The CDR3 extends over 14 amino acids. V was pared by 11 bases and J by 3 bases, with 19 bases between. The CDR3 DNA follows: TGTGCCTCCTGTACCGGGACATACGAAGAGACCCAGTACTTC. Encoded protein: CASCTGTYEETQYF.

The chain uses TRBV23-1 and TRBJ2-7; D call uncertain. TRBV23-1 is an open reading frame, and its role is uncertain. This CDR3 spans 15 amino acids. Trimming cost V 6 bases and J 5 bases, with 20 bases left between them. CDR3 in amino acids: CASSQGRFTANEQYF. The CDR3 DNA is TGCGCCAGCAGCCAAGGAAGGTTTACAGCGAACGAGCAGTACTTC.